Sequencing of this T cell receptor (beta chain) was carried out in a study of T and B cells in COVID-19 patients. Study context: Of about 19 active-infection patients, 12 were critically ill with mechanical ventilation or extracorporeal membrane oxygenation. Whole-study findings and limits: There were 2,000 to 2,500 TCR clusters exclusive to the recovered cohort, around 32 with low generation probability. Blood from mildly ill patients while symptomatic, and early samples from severe cases, were scarce. Patients with COVID-19 reportedly showed strongly skewed T cell receptor beta variable and joining gene usage.

Multiplex PCR with BIOMED2 TRB-A/B primer pools amplified TRB rearrangements. Via MiXCR, TCRdb re-called the multiplex PCR reads, giving one row per CDR3 protein. Here the sample spans around 20,000 distinct CDR3 sequences, less than 30% being singletons. As to this clonotype: Its target is not known.

Unmatched junction bases numbered 10, after V lost 4 bases and J lost 4 bases. This CDR3 region has 16 residues. Each TRB amplification used about 220-500 ng of genomic DNA from blood. Sequencing was performed on blood. This chain uses TRBV12-3 or TRBV12-4 with TRBJ2-7, with 10 bases that match TRBD1. The clonotype comes from a human donor who had recovered from COVID-19. The CDR3 DNA is TGTGCCAGCAGTTATCTCACGACAGGGGGCATTTACGAGCAGTACTTC. It specifies CASSYLTTGGIYEQYF.